A single sample gave rise to the 26 T cell receptor beta chains below, sequenced in a study of OX40 agonist ivuxolimab in advanced cancers. The repertoire was sequenced with immunoSEQ multiplex PCR; TCRdb's copy has only in-frame clones and lacks some. The sample consists of more than 80,000 clones, roughly 89% of them appearing once. This specimen consisted of CD4+ or CD8+ T cells sorted from blood, obtained in a trial of the OX40 agonist ivuxolimab. The receptor set was obtained from an adult with an advanced solid tumor such as melanoma, head and neck, liver or kidney cancer.

The V and J genes are TRBV28 and TRBJ2-1; no definite D call. Trimming took 1 base from V and 0 from J, leaving 7 bases between them. The CDR3 totals 15 residues. The germline V gene has CDR1 MDHEN and CDR2 SYDVKM. The CDR3 sequence: CASSLSDNSYNEQFF. The CDR3 DNA sequence: TGTGCCAGCAGTTTATCGGATAACTCCTACAATGAGCAGTTCTTC. Combining the CDR3 with reference TRBV28 and TRBJ2-1 gives the whole variable domain DVKVTQSSRYLVKRTGEKVFLECVQDMDHENMFWYRQDPGLGLRLIYFSYDVKMKEKGDIPEGYSVSREKKERFSLILESASTNQTSMYLCASSLSDNSYNEQFFGPGTRLTVL.

The chain has TRBV28 and TRBJ1-3; D gene ambiguous. V was clipped by 3 bases and J by 0 bases, with 6 bases between them. Germline lookup yields CDR1 MDHEN and CDR2 SYDVKM. This CDR3 spans 14 amino acids. Here the CDR3 reads CASSFGPSGNTIYF. CDR3 sequence (DNA): TGTGCCAGCAGTTTCGGACCCTCTGGAAACACCATATATTTT.

The gene calls are TRBV2 and TRBJ1-2; the D is unclear. Trimming shortened V by 6 bases and J by 8 bases, and 22 bases separated the two germline ends. The V gene's germline CDR1 is SNHLY and CDR2 FYNNEI. The CDR3 length is 15 residues. Here the CDR3 reads CASRGAGSPLGGYTF. CDR3 nucleotide sequence: TGTGCCAGCAGGGGTGCCGGGTCCCCCCTAGGCGGCTACACCTTC.

This rearrangement joins TRBV15 to TRBJ2-3, with 9 positions matching TRBD1. This CDR3 contains 12 residues. V lost 3 bases, J lost 14 bases, and 6 bases stayed unmatched. CDR1 and CDR2 from the germline V gene are LNHNV and YYDKDF (reference sequence). The CDR3 sequence: CATSSTGGTGYF. In DNA, the CDR3 is TGTGCCACCAGCAGTACAGGGGGCACGGGGTATTTT.

The chain uses TRBV25-1 and TRBJ2-1, with TRBD1 matching 8 bases. CDR3 length: 13 residues. CDR1 is MGHDK, CDR2 SYGVNS, per germline. The ends lost 5 bases at V and 8 bases at J; junction bases unmatched: 5. CDR3 residues: CASSKTTGDEQFF. CDR3 DNA sequence: TGTGCCAGCAGTAAAACGACAGGGGATGAGCAGTTCTTC.

The chain recombines TRBV7-9 with TRBJ1-2, with TRBD1 as a possible D gene (5 bases). Trimming shortened V by 6 bases and J by 5 bases, and 13 bases separated the two germline ends. Germline values: CDR1 SEHNR, CDR2 FQNEAQ (reference sequence). This CDR3 region has 13 residues. The CDR3 here is CASRADSPYGYTF. The CDR3 coding sequence is TGTGCCAGCAGAGCCGACAGTCCTTATGGCTACACCTTC.

The chain has TRBV28 and TRBJ2-3, with D perhaps TRBD1 (7 bases). V was cut by 2 bases and J by 8 bases, with 14 bases left in between. The CDR3 has 14 residues. Germline CDR1 MDHEN, CDR2 SYDVKM. The CDR3 here is CASSLAGGRGTQYF. As DNA, the CDR3 is TGTGCCAGCAGTTTAGCAGGGGGGCGGGGTACGCAGTATTTT.

The chain uses TRBV7-3 and TRBJ2-1, with D tentatively TRBD2 (6 bases). This CDR3 region has 17 residues. With 5 bases removed from V and 2 bases from J, the gap between germline ends came to 19 bases. From germline, CDR1 is SGHTA and CDR2 FQGTGA. DNA of the CDR3: TGTGCCAGCAGCGCCTACTCCCCGGGGGTGACCTACAATGAGCAGTTCTTC. This codes for CASSAYSPGVTYNEQFF.

The chain recombines TRBV28 with TRBJ1-1; D is undetermined. The germline CDR1 and CDR2 sequences are MDHEN and SYDVKM. The CDR3 has 14 residues. V lost 3 bases, J lost 0 bases, and 8 bases lay in between. DNA of the CDR3: TGTGCCAGCAGTTTCTACCCGATGAACACTGAAGCTTTCTTT. Translation gives CASSFYPMNTEAFF.

With respect to this clone: The junction departs from the called germline gene at one end, perhaps through a read error. The CDR3 protein is CASSPMNALRAEKYF. CDR3 DNA: TGTGCCAGCTCACCTATGAATGCCCTCAGGGCCGAGAAGTATTTT. The V and J genes are TRBV18 and TRBJ1-5; weak D call: TRBD1 (5 bases). CDR1 is KGHSH, CDR2 LQKENI, per germline. This CDR3 has 15 amino acids.

The chain couples TRBV19 to TRBJ1-2; unclear D gene. The CDR3 contains 15 residues. The V end was cut by 0 bases, the J end by 8 bases, with 16 bases between. Germline-derived CDR1 and CDR2 are LNHDA and SQIVND (reference sequence). DNA of the CDR3: TGTGCCAGTAGTATAGATCCTTCGGGTCTACAGGGCTACACCTTC. It codes for CASSIDPSGLQGYTF.

The CDR3 loop reads CASSTGTPYSNQPQHF. In DNA, the CDR3 is TGTGCCAGCAGTACCGGGACACCTTATAGCAATCAGCCCCAGCATTTT. The chain is built from TRBV28 and TRBJ1-5; D perhaps matches TRBD1 (6 bases). Trimming shortened V by 5 bases and J by 0 bases, and 14 bases separated the two germline ends. Germline V gives CDR1 MDHEN, CDR2 SYDVKM. This CDR3 is built from 16 residues.

The rearrangement links TRBV10-3 to TRBJ2-1; D unclear. CDR3 length: 14 residues. CDR1 ENHRY and CDR2 SYGVKD come from the germline V gene. Trimming cost V 3 bases and J 2 bases, with 8 bases left between them. This chain's CDR3 is CAISEGSPYNEQFF. The CDR3 DNA follows: TGTGCCATCAGTGAAGGGTCTCCCTACAATGAGCAGTTCTTC.

The genes are TRBV4-1 and TRBJ1-2; TRBD1 might be the D (6 bases). Germline V gives CDR1 MGHRA, CDR2 YSYEKL. There are 15 residues in the CDR3. V shed 4 bases and J shed 6 bases, with 18 bases lying between them. Here the CDR3 DNA reads TGCGCCAGCAGCCCCACAAGAGGACAGAGTAATGGCTACACCTTC. Translated: CASSPTRGQSNGYTF.

The chain employs TRBV4-2 and TRBJ1-6, with D maybe TRBD1 (5 bases). The CDR3 has 15 amino acids. Germline assignment: CDR1 LGHNA and CDR2 YNFKEQ. The V gene lost 1 base and the J gene lost 9 bases, with 13 bases spanning the gap. In nucleotides, the CDR3 is TGTGCCAGCAGCCAAGGAGGCAGGGCGGTTTCACCCCTCCACTTT. Translated: CASSQGGRAVSPLHF.

The J gene is TRBJ2-1, the V gene TRBV9; 9 positions match TRBD2. The CDR3 is made up of 16 amino acids. Germline CDR1 SGDLS, CDR2 YYNGEE. With V trimmed by 0 bases and J by 0 bases, 1 base remained unmatched. CDR3 amino acids: CASSVDSGSSYNEQFF. In nucleotides, the CDR3 is TGTGCCAGCAGCGTAGATAGCGGGAGCTCCTACAATGAGCAGTTCTTC.

V gene TRBV19 combines with J gene TRBJ2-1; possibly TRBD1 for D (5 bases). CDR3 length: 14 residues. CDR1 and CDR2 from the germline V gene are LNHDA and SQIVND (reference sequence). The V and J ends lost 3 bases and 3 bases respectively, with 9 bases between them. DNA for the CDR3: TGTGCCAGTAGTATCTGGGGCGGCTACAATGAGCAGTTCTTC. It encodes CASSIWGGYNEQFF.

The rearrangement links TRBV6-5 to TRBJ1-1; D call uncertain. The CDR3 has 14 residues. Trimming stripped 2 bases from V and 1 base from J, with 8 bases between. Germline CDR1 MNHEY, CDR2 SVGAGI. The CDR3 nucleotides read TGTGCCAGCAGTTACACACCTGAGAACACTGAAGCTTTCTTT. This gives the protein CASSYTPENTEAFF.

The CDR3 sequence is CASSFGSEAFF. The CDR3 DNA sequence: TGTGCCAGCAGTTTCGGATCTGAAGCTTTCTTT. The chain joins TRBV6-6 to TRBJ1-1, with unresolved D. CDR3 length equals 11 residues. V lost 4 bases, J lost 6 bases, and 6 bases lay in between. Germline V lookup: CDR1 MNHNY, CDR2 SVGAGI (reference sequence).

The rearrangement joins TRBV27 to TRBJ2-7; TRBD2 aligns across 10 bases. Germline-derived CDR1 and CDR2 are MNHEY and SMNVEV (reference sequence). The CDR3 covers 15 residues. The junction had 6 bases not matched to a gene; V was cut back by 5 bases and J by 2 bases. CDR3 nucleotide sequence: TGTGCCAGCAGTCCTCTAGCGGGGGAAACCTACGAGCAGTACGTC. Amino acid sequence: CASSPLAGETYEQYV.

The chain is built from TRBV28 and TRBJ1-1; D call uncertain. The CDR3 contains 15 residues. V shed 1 base and J shed 4 bases, with 13 bases lying between them. CDR1 is MDHEN and CDR2 is SYDVKM in the germline V gene. The CDR3 bases are TGTGCCAGCAGTTTATATCTGGGAGCGGGCACTGAAGCTTTCTTT. Translation: CASSLYLGAGTEAFF. Drawing the rest from reference TRBV28 and TRBJ1-1, the complete variable domain is DVKVTQSSRYLVKRTGEKVFLECVQDMDHENMFWYRQDPGLGLRLIYFSYDVKMKEKGDIPEGYSVSREKKERFSLILESASTNQTSMYLCASSLYLGAGTEAFFGQGTRLTVV.

DNA of the CDR3: TGTGCCAGCAGTGTCCGGGAGAGCGAAAAACTGTTTTTT. This translates into CASSVRESEKLFF. The gene calls are TRBV27 and TRBJ1-4; D is uncertain. The CDR3 contains 13 residues. The germline gives CDR1 MNHEY, CDR2 SMNVEV (reference sequence). V lost 5 bases, J lost 8 bases, and 12 bases lay in between.

This chain connects TRBV6-5 to TRBJ1-2; D is possibly TRBD1 (5 bases). Germline V gives CDR1 MNHEY, CDR2 SVGAGI. V was cut by 5 bases and J by 8 bases, with 15 bases left in between. The CDR3 covers 13 residues. The CDR3 reads CASSPSGFPGYTF. DNA for the CDR3: TGTGCCAGCAGTCCCTCAGGGTTTCCCGGCTACACCTTC.

The CDR3 is CASSPGAQGSNQPQHF. CDR3 nucleotides: TGCGCCAGCAGCCCAGGGGCGCAGGGATCCAATCAGCCCCAGCATTTT. The J gene is TRBJ1-5, the V gene TRBV4-3; D perhaps matches TRBD1 (6 bases). The CDR3 runs 16 residues. V dropped 4 bases and J dropped 3 bases, with 16 bases sitting between them. Germline V lookup: CDR1 LGHNA, CDR2 YSLEER.

The rearrangement links TRBV14 to TRBJ2-1, with D tentatively TRBD1 (6 bases). The germline V and J ends were trimmed by 1 base and 5 bases, with 9 bases remaining between them. Germline CDR1 and CDR2: SGHDN and FVKESK. This CDR3 is 14 amino acids long. The chain's CDR3 is CASSQARGHNEQFF. CDR3 coding DNA: TGTGCCAGCAGCCAAGCCAGGGGCCACAATGAGCAGTTCTTC.

The chain has TRBV13 and TRBJ1-5; perhaps TRBD1 as D (6 bases). The V and J ends lost 6 bases and 5 bases respectively, with 11 bases between them. Germline V gene sequence: CDR1 PRHDT, CDR2 FYEKMQ (reference sequence). CDR3 length: 13 residues. The CDR3 is CASSTGRYQPQHF. The CDR3 nucleotides read TGTGCCAGCAGTACAGGGCGGTATCAGCCCCAGCATTTT.